The T cell receptor beta chain under discussion was sequenced for a study of OX40 agonist ivuxolimab in advanced cancers. Study at large: The dose-escalation cohort was roughly 83% male, with a mean age of 60 years, ranging about 23 to 90. Under the entry rules, prior anti-PD-1, anti-PD-L1 or anti-CTLA-4 therapy was allowed, and 40% had some.

This clone was detected only once. This CDR3 region has 16 residues. V lost 7 bases to trimming and J lost 3 bases; unmatched junction nucleotides: 10. Germline CDR1 is MDHEN and CDR2 is SYDVKM. Data came from immunoSEQ multiplex PCR; TCRdb stores just in-frame clones and leaves some out. Of about 53,000 clones in the sample, 75% to 90% were seen once. The V gene is TRBV28, the J gene TRBJ2-2; TRBD1 matches 8 bases. This specimen was CD4+ or CD8+ T cells sorted from blood, taken in a trial of the OX40 agonist ivuxolimab. The receptor's source is an adult with an advanced solid tumor such as melanoma, head and neck, liver or kidney cancer. CDR3 residues: CASIAAGTGYTGELFF. CDR3 coding DNA: TGTGCCAGCATCGCCGCCGGGACAGGCTACACCGGGGAGCTGTTTTTT.